The rows below give T cell receptor beta chains drawn from one sample of a study of OX40 agonist ivuxolimab in advanced cancers. Here immunoSEQ multiplex PCR was the method, and the copy in TCRdb shows in-frame clones only, minus some. The sample records 65,000 to 95,000 clones, about 83% being singletons. This sample comprised CD4+ or CD8+ T cells sorted from blood, obtained in a trial of the OX40 agonist ivuxolimab. The receptors shown here come from an adult with an advanced solid tumor such as melanoma, head and neck, liver or kidney cancer. CDR3s include the opening cysteine and the closing phenylalanine or tryptophan. D genes are given only for firm matches. A row's size may be missing; if present it is once, few, many or a size class.

TRBV30	TRBD2	14	once	TRBJ2-1	TGTGCCTGGTCAGCGGGAGGTTTCTACAATGAGCAGTTCTTC	CAWSAGGFYNEQFF
TRBV7-2	TRBD1	16	.	TRBJ2-1	TGTGCCAGCAGCTTAGAGGGGGCCAGCTCCTACAATGAGCAGTTCTTC	CASSLEGASSYNEQFF
TRBV7-2	.	12	.	TRBJ1-1	TGTGCCAGCAGCTTAACCAGGGATGAAGCTTTCTTT	CASSLTRDEAFF
TRBV5-1	.	13	.	TRBJ2-7	TGCGCCAGCAGCTTCATGGGGGTTTACGAGCAGTACTTC	CASSFMGVYEQYF
TRBV30	.	12	.	TRBJ1-1	TGTGCCTGGACATTTGGGGAGACTGAAGCTTTCTTT	CAWTFGETEAFF
TRBV11-3	TRBD1	14	.	TRBJ1-2	TGTGCCAGCAGCTTGCAGGGGGGCCCCTATGGCTACACCTTC	CASSLQGGPYGYTF
TRBV27	.	17	.	TRBJ2-7	TGTGCCAGCAGTCCATCGAATGTAGGCAGACTCTCCTACGAGCAGTACTTC	CASSPSNVGRLSYEQYF
TRBV30	.	11	.	TRBJ2-2	TGTGCCTGGAGTCAGGGTATGCCCCTGTTTTTT	CAWSQGMPLFF
TRBV25-1	.	13	.	TRBJ1-1	TGTGCCAGCAGGGAAACAGGGCGCACTGAAGCTTTCTTT	CASRETGRTEAFF
TRBV4-2	TRBD1	15	once	TRBJ1-5	TGTGCCAGCAGCCGACAGGGGGAGGGCAATCAGCCCCAGCATTTT	CASSRQGEGNQPQHF
TRBV6-1	TRBD1	14	once	TRBJ2-7	TGTGCCAGCAGTGTTTGGACAGGAGTCTACGAGCAGTACTTC	CASSVWTGVYEQYF
TRBV25-1	.	11	.	TRBJ2-7	TGTGCCAGCAGTGAATATGGCGAGCAGTACTTC	CASSEYGEQYF
TRBV11-2	.	13	once	TRBJ1-1	TGTGCCAGCAGCTTCACGGAAGACACTGAAGCTTTCTTT	CASSFTEDTEAFF
TRBV30	.	11	.	TRBJ2-5	TGTGCCTGGTCACTACGGAAGACCCAGTACTTC	CAWSLRKTQYF
TRBV21-1	.	17	.	TRBJ1-1	TGTGCCAGCAGCAAAGAGGGGACAGGGCTGATGAACACTGAAGCTTTCTTT	CASSKEGTGLMNTEAFF
TRBV5-1	.	11	.	TRBJ1-4	TGCGCCAGCAGCAGGGGTGAAAAACTGTTTTTT	CASSRGEKLFF
TRBV30	TRBD1	14	.	TRBJ2-7	TGTGCCTGGACCCGGGGGACAGGGGTGCCCGAGCAGTACTTC	CAWTRGTGVPEQYF
TRBV28	.	12	.	TRBJ1-2	TGTGCCAGCAGTTATGGTTATTCTGGCTACACCTTC	CASSYGYSGYTF
TRBV7-3	.	12	.	TRBJ1-2	TGTGCCAGCGGGGACACTAACTATGGCTACACCTTC	CASGDTNYGYTF
TRBV27	.	16	few	TRBJ2-1	TGTGCCAGCAGTTTTGGCGGGCCCATAACCTACAATGAGCAGTTCTTC	CASSFGGPITYNEQFF
TRBV9	.	14	.	TRBJ2-1	TGTGCCAGCAGCGTAGAGGTCTTTTCCAATGAGCAGTTCTTC	CASSVEVFSNEQFF
TRBV5-1	.	13	once	TRBJ2-2	TGCGCCAGCAGCTTTCCAACCGCCGGGGAGCTGTTTTTT	CASSFPTAGELFF
TRBV18	TRBD2	14	.	TRBJ2-1	TGTGCCAGCTCGCCGGGACTAGCGGGAGACGGGCAGTTCTTC	CASSPGLAGDGQFF
TRBV2	.	14	.	TRBJ1-1	TGTGCCAGCAGTGCGGCAGCTCGTAACACTGAAGCTTTCTTT	CASSAAARNTEAFF
TRBV7-8	TRBD1	14	once	TRBJ1-4	TGTGCCAGCAGCTTGGGACAGGGGTATGAAAAACTGTTTTTT	CASSLGQGYEKLFF
TRBV5-1	.	13	.	TRBJ2-2	TGCGCCAGCACATCTGGGTCCACCGGGGAGCTGTTTTTT	CASTSGSTGELFF
TRBV19	.	11	.	TRBJ2-3	TGTGCCAGCTCCAACAGGGATACGCAGTATTTT	CASSNRDTQYF
TRBV15	TRBD1	15	.	TRBJ2-5	TGTGCCACCAGCCGCGACACAGGGGGTTTGGAGACCCAGTACTTC	CATSRDTGGLETQYF
TRBV5-1	.	15	.	TRBJ2-2	TGCGCCAGCAGCTTGGGGACAGCTAACACCAGGGAGCTGTTTTTT	CASSLGTANTRELFF
TRBV7-3	TRBD2	15	.	TRBJ2-1	TGTGCCAGCAGCTTAAACGGGAGGGCCGGCAATGAGCAGTTCTTC	CASSLNGRAGNEQFF
TRBV7-2	.	13	.	TRBJ1-1	TGTGCCAGCAACGTGCAAACAAACACTGAAGCTTTCTTT	CASNVQTNTEAFF
TRBV19	TRBD2	16	.	TRBJ2-1	TGTGCCAGTAGTACAAATGGACTAGCGGAATACAATGAGCAGTTCTTC	CASSTNGLAEYNEQFF
TRBV6-6	TRBD2	15	.	TRBJ2-2	TGTGCCAGCAGTTATTCGAAGCGGGGGTCCGGGGAGCTGTTTTTT	CASSYSKRGSGELFF
TRBV25-1	.	14	.	TRBJ2-1	TGTGCCAGCAGTTCAAGGGGGGTTTTTAGTGAGCAGTTCTTC	CASSSRGVFSEQFF
TRBV2	.	14	once	TRBJ1-1	TGTGCCAGCAGTTTCGACCCGGCCGGGGGGGATGCTTTCTTT	CASSFDPAGGDAFF
TRBV23-1	.	12	.	TRBJ2-7	TGCGCCAGCAGTCAATCGGACTACGAGCAGTACTTC	CASSQSDYEQYF
TRBV5-4	TRBD1	17	.	TRBJ2-3	TGTGCCAGCAGCCGAGTGACAGGGGTTAGAAACACAGATACGCAGTATTTT	CASSRVTGVRNTDTQYF
TRBV6-6	.	13	.	TRBJ1-6	TGTGCCAGCAGTTACTCGATTAATTCACCCCTCCACTTT	CASSYSINSPLHF
TRBV30	TRBD2	13	.	TRBJ2-2	TGTGCCAAGACTTGGGGGGGCACCGGGGAGCTGTTTTTT	CAKTWGGTGELFF
TRBV4-1	.	15	.	TRBJ1-2	TGCGCCAGCAGCCAAAGAGGATCTGCTAACTATGGCTACACCTTC	CASSQRGSANYGYTF
TRBV21-1	.	16	few	TRBJ2-7	TGTGCCAGCAGCCTTCTCTGGGACAGTGGGACCTACGAGCAGTACTTC	CASSLLWDSGTYEQYF